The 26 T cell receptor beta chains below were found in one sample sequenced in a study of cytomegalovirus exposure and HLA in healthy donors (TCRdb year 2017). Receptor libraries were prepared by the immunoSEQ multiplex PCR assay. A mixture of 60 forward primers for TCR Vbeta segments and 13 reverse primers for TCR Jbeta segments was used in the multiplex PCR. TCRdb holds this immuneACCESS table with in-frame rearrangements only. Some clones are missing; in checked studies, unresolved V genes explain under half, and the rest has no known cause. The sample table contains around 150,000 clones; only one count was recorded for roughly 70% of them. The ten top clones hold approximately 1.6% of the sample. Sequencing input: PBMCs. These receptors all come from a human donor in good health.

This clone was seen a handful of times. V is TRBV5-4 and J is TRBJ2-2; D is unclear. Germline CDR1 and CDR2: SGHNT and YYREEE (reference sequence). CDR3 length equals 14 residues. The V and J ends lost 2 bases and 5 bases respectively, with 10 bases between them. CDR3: CASSFSSGTGELFF. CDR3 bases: TGTGCCAGCAGCTTCTCGTCCGGGACCGGGGAGCTGTTTTTT. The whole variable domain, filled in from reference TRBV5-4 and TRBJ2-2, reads ETGVTQSPTHLIKTRGQQVTLRCSSQSGHNTVSWYQQALGQGPQFIFQYYREEENGRGNFPPRFSGLQFPNYSSELNVNALELDDSALYLCASSFSSGTGELFFGEGSRLTVL.

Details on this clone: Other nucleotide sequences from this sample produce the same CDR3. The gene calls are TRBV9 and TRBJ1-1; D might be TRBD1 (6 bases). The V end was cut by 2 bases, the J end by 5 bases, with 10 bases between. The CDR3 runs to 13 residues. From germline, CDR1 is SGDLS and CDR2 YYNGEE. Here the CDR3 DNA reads TGTGCCAGCAGCGTGGGGGGGCGGACTGAAGCTTTCTTT. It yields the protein CASSVGGRTEAFF.

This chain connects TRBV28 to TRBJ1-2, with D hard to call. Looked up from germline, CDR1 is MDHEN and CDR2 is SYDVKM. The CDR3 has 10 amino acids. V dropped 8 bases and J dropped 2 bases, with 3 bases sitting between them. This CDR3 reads CASENYGYTF. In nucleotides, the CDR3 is TGTGCCAGCGAGAACTATGGCTACACCTTC.

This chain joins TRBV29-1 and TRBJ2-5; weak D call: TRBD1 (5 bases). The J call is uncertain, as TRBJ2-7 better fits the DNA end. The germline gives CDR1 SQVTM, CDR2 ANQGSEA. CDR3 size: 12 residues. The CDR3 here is CSVLGASYEQYF. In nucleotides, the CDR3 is TGCAGCGTGCTAGGGGCGTCCTACGAGCAGTACTTC.

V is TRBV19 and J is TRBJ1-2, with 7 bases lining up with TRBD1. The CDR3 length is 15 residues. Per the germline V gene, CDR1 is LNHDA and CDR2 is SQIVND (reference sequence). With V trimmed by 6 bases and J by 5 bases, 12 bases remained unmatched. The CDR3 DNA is TGTGCCAGTAGCACGCAGGGGGACCCGAGTTATGGCTACACCTTC. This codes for CASSTQGDPSYGYTF.

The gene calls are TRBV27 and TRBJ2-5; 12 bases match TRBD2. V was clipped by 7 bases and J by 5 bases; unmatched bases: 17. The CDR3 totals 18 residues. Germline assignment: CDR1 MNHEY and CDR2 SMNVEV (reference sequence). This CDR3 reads CASTSFGLAGTAGETQYF. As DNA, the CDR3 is TGTGCCAGCACTTCCTTTGGACTAGCGGGGACCGCGGGGGAGACCCAGTACTTC.

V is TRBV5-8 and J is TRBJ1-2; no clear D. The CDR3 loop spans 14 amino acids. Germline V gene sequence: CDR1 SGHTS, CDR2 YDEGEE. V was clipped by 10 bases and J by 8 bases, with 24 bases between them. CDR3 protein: CAGLWADQIRGYTF. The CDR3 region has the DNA TGTGCCGGCCTCTGGGCAGATCAAATTAGGGGCTACACCTTC. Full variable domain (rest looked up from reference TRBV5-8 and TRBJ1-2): EAGVTQSPTHLIKTRGQQATLRCSPISGHTSVYWYQQALGLGLQFLLWYDEGEERNRGNFPPRFSGRQFPNYSSELNVNALELEDSALYLCAGLWADQIRGYTFGSGTRLTVV.

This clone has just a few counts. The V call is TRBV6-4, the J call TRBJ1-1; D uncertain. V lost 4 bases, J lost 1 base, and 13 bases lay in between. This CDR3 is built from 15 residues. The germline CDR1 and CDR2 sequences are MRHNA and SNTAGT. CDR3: CASSVTAQTNTEAFF. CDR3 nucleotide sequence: TGTGCCAGCAGTGTCACGGCACAGACGAACACTGAAGCTTTCTTT.

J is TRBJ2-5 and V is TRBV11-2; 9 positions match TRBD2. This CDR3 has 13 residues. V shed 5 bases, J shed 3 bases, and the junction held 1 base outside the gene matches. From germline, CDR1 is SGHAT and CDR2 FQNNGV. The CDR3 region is CASSRTSEETQYF. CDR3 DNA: TGTGCCAGCAGCCGGACTAGCGAAGAGACCCAGTACTTC.

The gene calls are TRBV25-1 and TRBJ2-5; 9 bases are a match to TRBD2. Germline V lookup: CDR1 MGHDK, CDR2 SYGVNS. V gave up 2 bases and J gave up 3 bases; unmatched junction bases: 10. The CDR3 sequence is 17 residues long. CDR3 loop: CASSELRVIAGEETQYF. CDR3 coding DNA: TGTGCCAGCAGTGAACTTCGGGTGATAGCGGGAGAAGAGACCCAGTACTTC.

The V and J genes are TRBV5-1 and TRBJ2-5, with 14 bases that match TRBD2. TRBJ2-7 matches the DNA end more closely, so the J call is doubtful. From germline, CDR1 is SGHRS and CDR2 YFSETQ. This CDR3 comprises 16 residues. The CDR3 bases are TGCGCCAGCAGCTTGGGGACTAGCGGGAGGACCTACGAGCAGTACTTC. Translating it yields CASSLGTSGRTYEQYF.

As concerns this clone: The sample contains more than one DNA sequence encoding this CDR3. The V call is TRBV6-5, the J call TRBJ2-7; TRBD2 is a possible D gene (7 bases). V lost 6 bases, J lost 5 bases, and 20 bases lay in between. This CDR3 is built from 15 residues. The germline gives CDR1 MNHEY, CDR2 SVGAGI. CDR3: CASRLGGAGYNEQYF. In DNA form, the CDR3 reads TGTGCCAGCAGGCTGGGGGGGGCGGGGTACAACGAGCAGTACTTC.

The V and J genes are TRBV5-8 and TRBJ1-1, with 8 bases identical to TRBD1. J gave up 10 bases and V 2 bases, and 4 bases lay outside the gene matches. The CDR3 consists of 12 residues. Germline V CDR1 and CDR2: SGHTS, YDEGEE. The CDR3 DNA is TGTGCCAGCAGCTTCGGACAGGGACGAGCTTTCTTT. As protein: CASSFGQGRAFF. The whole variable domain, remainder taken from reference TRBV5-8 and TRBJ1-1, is EAGVTQSPTHLIKTRGQQATLRCSPISGHTSVYWYQQALGLGLQFLLWYDEGEERNRGNFPPRFSGRQFPNYSSELNVNALELEDSALYLCASSFGQGRAFFGQGTRLTVV.

In DNA, the CDR3 is TGTGCCAACCTGACTAGCGGAAAACAAGAGACCCAGTACTTC. As protein: CANLTSGKQETQYF. V is TRBV6-4 and J is TRBJ2-5, with TRBD2 identical over 9 bases. Unmatched junction bases numbered 8, after V lost 10 bases and J lost 2 bases. The CDR3 is 14 amino acids. Per the germline V gene, CDR1 is MRHNA and CDR2 is SNTAGT.

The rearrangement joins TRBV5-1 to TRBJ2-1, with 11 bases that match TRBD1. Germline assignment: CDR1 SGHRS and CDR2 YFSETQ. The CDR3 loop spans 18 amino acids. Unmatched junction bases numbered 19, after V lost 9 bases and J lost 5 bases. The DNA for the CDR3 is TGCGCCAACACAGCTCCGCGATTAGGACAGGGGGCGGACAATGAGCAGTTCTTC. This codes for CANTAPRLGQGADNEQFF.

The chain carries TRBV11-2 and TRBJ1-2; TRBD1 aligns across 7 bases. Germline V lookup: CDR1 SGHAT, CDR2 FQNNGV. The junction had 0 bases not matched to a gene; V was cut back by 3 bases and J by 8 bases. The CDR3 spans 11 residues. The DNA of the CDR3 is TGTGCCAGCAGCTTCAGGGGGGGCTACACCTTC. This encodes CASSFRGGYTF.

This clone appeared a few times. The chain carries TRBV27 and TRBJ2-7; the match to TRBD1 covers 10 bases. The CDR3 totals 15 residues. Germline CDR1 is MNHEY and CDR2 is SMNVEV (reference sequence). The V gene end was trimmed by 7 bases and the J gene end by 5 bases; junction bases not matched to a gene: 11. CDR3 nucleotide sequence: TGTGCCAGCACCCTTTACGGACAGGGGGTCAACGAGCAGTACTTC. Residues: CASTLYGQGVNEQYF.

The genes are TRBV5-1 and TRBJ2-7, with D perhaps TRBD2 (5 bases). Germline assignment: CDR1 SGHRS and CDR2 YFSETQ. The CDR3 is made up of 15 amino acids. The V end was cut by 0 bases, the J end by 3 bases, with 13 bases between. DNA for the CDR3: TGCGCCAGCAGCTTGGTTAGCGAGAACATCTACGAGCAGTACTTC. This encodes CASSLVSENIYEQYF.

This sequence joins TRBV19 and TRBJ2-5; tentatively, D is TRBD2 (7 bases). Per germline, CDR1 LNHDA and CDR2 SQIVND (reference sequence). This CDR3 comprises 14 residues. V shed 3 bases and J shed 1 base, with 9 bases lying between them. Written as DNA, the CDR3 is TGTGCCAGTAGTATTCGGGGGGCCCAAGAGACCCAGTACTTC. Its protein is CASSIRGAQETQYF.

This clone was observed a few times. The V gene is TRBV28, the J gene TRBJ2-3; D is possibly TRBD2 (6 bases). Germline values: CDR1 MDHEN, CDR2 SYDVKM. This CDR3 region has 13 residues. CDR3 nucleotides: TGTGCAGGATCAGAGGCGGGGACAGATACGCAGTATTTT. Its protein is CAGSEAGTDTQYF.

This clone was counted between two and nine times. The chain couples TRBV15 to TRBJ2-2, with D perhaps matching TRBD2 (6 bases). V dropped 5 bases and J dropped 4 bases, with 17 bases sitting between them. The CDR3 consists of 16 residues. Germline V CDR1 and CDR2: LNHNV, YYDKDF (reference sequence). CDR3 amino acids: CATSGPGVGITGELFF. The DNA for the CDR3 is TGTGCCACCAGCGGGCCGGGAGTAGGTATCACCGGGGAGCTGTTTTTT.

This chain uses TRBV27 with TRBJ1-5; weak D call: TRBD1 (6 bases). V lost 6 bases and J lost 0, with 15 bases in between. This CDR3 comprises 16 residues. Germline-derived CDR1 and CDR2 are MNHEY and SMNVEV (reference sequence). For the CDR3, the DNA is TGTGCCAGCAGCCCCTATCGGGGGGCTAGCAATCAGCCCCAGCATTTT. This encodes CASSPYRGASNQPQHF.

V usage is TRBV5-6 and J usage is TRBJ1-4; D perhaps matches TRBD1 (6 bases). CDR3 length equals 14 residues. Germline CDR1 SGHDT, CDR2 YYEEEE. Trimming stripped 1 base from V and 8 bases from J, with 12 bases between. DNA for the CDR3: TGTGCCAGCAGCTTGTACGGAACAGGGGAAAAACTGTTTTTT. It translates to CASSLYGTGEKLFF.

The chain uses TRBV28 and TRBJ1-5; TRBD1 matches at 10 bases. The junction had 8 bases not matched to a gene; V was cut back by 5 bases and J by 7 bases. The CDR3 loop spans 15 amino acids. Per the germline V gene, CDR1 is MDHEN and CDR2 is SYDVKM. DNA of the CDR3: TGTGCCAGCAGTGTCGGGACAGGGGATAGGCAGCCCCAGCATTTT. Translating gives CASSVGTGDRQPQHF.

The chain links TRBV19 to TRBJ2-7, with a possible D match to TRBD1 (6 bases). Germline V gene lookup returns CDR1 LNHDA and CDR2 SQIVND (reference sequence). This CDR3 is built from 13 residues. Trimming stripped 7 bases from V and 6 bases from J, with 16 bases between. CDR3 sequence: CASTPYVGGEQYF. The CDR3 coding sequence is TGTGCCAGTACCCCGTATGTAGGGGGCGAGCAGTACTTC. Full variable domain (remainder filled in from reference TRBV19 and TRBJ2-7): DGGITQSPKYLFRKEGQNVTLSCEQNLNHDAMYWYRQDPGQGLRLIYYSQIVNDFQKGDIAEGYSVSREKKESFPLTVTSAQKNPTAFYLCASTPYVGGEQYFGPGTRLTVT.

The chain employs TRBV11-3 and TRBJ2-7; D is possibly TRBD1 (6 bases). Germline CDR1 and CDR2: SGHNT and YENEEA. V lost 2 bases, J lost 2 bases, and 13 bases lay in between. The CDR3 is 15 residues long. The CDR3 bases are TGTGCCAGCAGCTTATGGTCAGGGGCAACCTACGAGCAGTACTTC. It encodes CASSLWSGATYEQYF.